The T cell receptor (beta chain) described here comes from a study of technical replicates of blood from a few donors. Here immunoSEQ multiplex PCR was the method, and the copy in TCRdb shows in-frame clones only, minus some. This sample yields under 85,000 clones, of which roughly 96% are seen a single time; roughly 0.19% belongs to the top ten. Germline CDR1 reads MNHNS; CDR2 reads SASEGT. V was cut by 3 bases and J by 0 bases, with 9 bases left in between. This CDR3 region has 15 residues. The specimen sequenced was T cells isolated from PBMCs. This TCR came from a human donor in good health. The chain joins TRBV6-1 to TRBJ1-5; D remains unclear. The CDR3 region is CASSDFGDSNQPQHF. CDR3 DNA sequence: TGTGCCAGCAGTGATTTCGGGGATAGCAATCAGCCCCAGCATTTT.